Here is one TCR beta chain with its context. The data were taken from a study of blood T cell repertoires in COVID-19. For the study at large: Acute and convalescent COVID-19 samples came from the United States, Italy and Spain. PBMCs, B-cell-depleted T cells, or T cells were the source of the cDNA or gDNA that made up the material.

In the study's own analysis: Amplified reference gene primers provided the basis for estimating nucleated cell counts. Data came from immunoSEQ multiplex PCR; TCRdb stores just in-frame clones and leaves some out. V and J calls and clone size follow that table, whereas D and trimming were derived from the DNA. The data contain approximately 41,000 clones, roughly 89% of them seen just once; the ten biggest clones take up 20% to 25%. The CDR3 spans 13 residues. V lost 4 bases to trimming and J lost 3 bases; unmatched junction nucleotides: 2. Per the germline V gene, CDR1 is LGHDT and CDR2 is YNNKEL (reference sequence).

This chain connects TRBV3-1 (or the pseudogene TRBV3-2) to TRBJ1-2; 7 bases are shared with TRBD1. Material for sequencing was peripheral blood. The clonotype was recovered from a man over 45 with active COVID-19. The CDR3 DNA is TGTGCCAGCAGCCCCACAGGGGACTATGGCTACACCTTC. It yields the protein CASSPTGDYGYTF.